These 21 T cell receptor beta chains share one sample of origin, sequenced in a study of cytomegalovirus exposure and HLA in healthy donors. PCR amplification relied on 60 Vbeta primers (plus 13 Jbeta primers). TCRdb's copy holds only in-frame clones and misses some; the assay was immunoSEQ multiplex PCR. In all, the sample yields some 76,000 clones. Sample: PBMCs. The receptors originated from a man aged 40-50 years in good health and CMV-seronegative.

The chain uses TRBV15 and TRBJ2-3; 11 bases align to TRBD2. The CDR3 is made up of 16 amino acids. J gave up 3 bases and V 4 bases, and 6 bases lay outside the gene matches. Germline V gene sequence: CDR1 LNHNV, CDR2 YYDKDF (reference sequence). The CDR3 DNA sequence: TGTGCCACCAGCACACTAACTAGCGGGAGAACAGATACGCAGTATTTT. Translating it yields CATSTLTSGRTDTQYF.

Note on this clone: This sample includes further DNA sequences coding for the same CDR3. This sequence joins TRBV19 and TRBJ2-3; D is unresolved. Trimming took off 4 bases at V and 0 bases at J, with 5 bases between the two ends. The CDR3 has 13 amino acids. CDR1 is LNHDA, CDR2 SQIVND, per germline (reference sequence). This chain's CDR3 is CASSTTSTDTQYF. The DNA of the CDR3 is TGTGCCAGTAGTACTACTAGCACAGATACGCAGTATTTT.

Here the CDR3 DNA reads TGTGCCAGCAGCTTAGGTCAGGGGGTAATAGACGATGGCTACACCTTC. Its protein is CASSLGQGVIDDGYTF. The V call is TRBV7-8, the J call TRBJ1-2; TRBD1 agrees at 7 bases. The CDR3 spans 16 residues. Losses at the gene ends were 1 base for V and 6 bases for J; bases not matched to a gene: 11. Germline CDR1 SGHVS, CDR2 FQNEAQ.

CDR3 loop: CASRTAGAYQETQYF. The CDR3 DNA sequence: TGCGCCAGCAGAACAGCGGGGGCCTACCAAGAGACCCAGTACTTC. The V and J genes are TRBV5-1 and TRBJ2-5; TRBD2 aligns across 8 bases. Unmatched junction bases numbered 6, after V lost 5 bases and J lost 0 bases. This CDR3 is 15 amino acids long. Germline V gene sequence: CDR1 SGHRS, CDR2 YFSETQ.

The CDR3 sequence is CASSQDRSGGDSYEQYF. CDR3 sequence (DNA): TGCGCCAGCAGCCAAGATAGGTCGGGGGGCGACTCCTACGAGCAGTACTTC. The chain joins TRBV4-3 to TRBJ2-7; D may be TRBD2 (7 bases). The CDR3 sequence is 17 residues long. Trimming left V 0 bases short and J 0 bases short, with 15 bases between. The germline V gene has CDR1 LGHNA and CDR2 YSLEER.

The V call is TRBV10-2, the J call TRBJ2-7; 7 nucleotides agree with TRBD1. This CDR3 is built from 15 residues. The V and J ends lost 4 bases and 7 bases, in that order; junction bases with no gene match: 13. Germline CDR1 reads WSHSY; CDR2 reads SAAADI. The CDR3 DNA reads as TGCGCCAGCAGTGCCCAGACAGGGTGGGCGGCAGAGCAGTACTTC. Translated, it gives CASSAQTGWAAEQYF.

In the case of this clone: Its ends do not fully match the called genes, so a read error is possible. The rearrangement uses TRBV11-1 and TRBJ1-2; a weak D match, TRBD1 (6 bases). CDR3 length: 14 residues. CDR1 is SGHAT and CDR2 is FQDESV in the germline V gene (reference sequence). In DNA form, the CDR3 reads TGTACCAGCAGCTTCGGCGGGGGGCCCTATGGCTACACCTTC. Amino acid sequence: CTSSFGGGPYGYTF. The full variable domain, completed using reference TRBV11-1 and TRBJ1-2, is EAEVAQSPRYKITEKSQAVAFWCDPISGHATLYWYRQILGQGPELLVQFQDESVVDDSQLPKDRFSAERLKGVDSTLKIQPAELGDSAMYLCTSSFGGGPYGYTFGSGTRLTVV.

The chain is built from TRBV10-3 and TRBJ1-1; D unclear. The V gene lost 3 bases and the J gene lost 4 bases, with 9 bases spanning the gap. CDR1 is ENHRY and CDR2 is SYGVKD in the germline V gene. The CDR3 runs 13 residues. The CDR3 protein is CAISEDRGTEAFF. In DNA form, the CDR3 reads TGTGCCATCAGTGAAGACCGGGGCACTGAAGCTTTCTTT.

The chain uses TRBV30 and TRBJ1-1; D is possibly TRBD1 (5 bases). The length of the CDR3 is 13 residues. V was clipped by 4 bases and J by 4 bases, with 13 bases between them. Germline V gene lookup returns CDR1 GTSNPN and CDR2 SVGIG (reference sequence). Here the CDR3 reads CAWTRRGGTEAFF. Here the CDR3 DNA reads TGTGCCTGGACCAGACGGGGGGGCACTGAAGCTTTCTTT. Combining the CDR3 with reference TRBV30 and TRBJ1-1 gives the whole variable domain SQTIHQWPATLVQPVGSPLSLECTVEGTSNPNLYWYRQAAGRGLQLLFYSVGIGQISSEVPQNLSASRPQDRQFILSSKKLLLSDSGFYLCAWTRRGGTEAFFGQGTRLTVV.

The CDR3 region is CASSVDPSGKSHEQYF. CDR3 in DNA: TGTGCCAGCAGCGTAGATCCTAGCGGGAAATCGCACGAGCAGTACTTC. The J gene is TRBJ2-7, the V gene TRBV9; 9 nucleotides agree with TRBD2. Germline values: CDR1 SGDLS, CDR2 YYNGEE. V lost 0 bases and J lost 5; bases outside the gene matches: 9. There are 16 residues in the CDR3.

The genes are TRBV7-9 and TRBJ1-1, with TRBD1 as a possible D gene (6 bases). The CDR3 is 14 residues long. The ends were cut back, 5 bases at V and 1 base at J, with 11 bases in the middle. Germline V CDR1 and CDR2: SEHNR, FQNEAQ (reference sequence). The CDR3 reads CASSPKGQNTEAFF. The CDR3 coding sequence is TGTGCCAGCAGCCCCAAGGGACAGAACACTGAAGCTTTCTTT.

The V and J genes are TRBV11-3 and TRBJ2-7; 9 nucleotides align to TRBD1. The germline V gene has CDR1 SGHNT and CDR2 YENEEA. V was clipped by 5 bases and J by 6 bases; unmatched bases: 8. CDR3 length: 14 residues. The CDR3 DNA is TGTGCCAGCAGCGCCGGGACAGGGTCCAGCGAGCAGTACTTC. Translating it yields CASSAGTGSSEQYF.

This chain links TRBV18 with TRBJ2-4; tentative D call: TRBD1 (6 bases). The CDR3 extends over 16 amino acids. Germline loops: CDR1 KGHSH, CDR2 LQKENI. Trimming left V 6 bases short and J 0 bases short, with 15 bases between. This CDR3 reads CASSPDTGIAKNIQYF. Written as DNA, the CDR3 is TGTGCCAGCTCCCCAGACACAGGGATAGCCAAAAACATTCAGTACTTC.

Written as DNA, the CDR3 is TGTGCCAGCACGCCTTACGGACAGGGAGTCTACGAGCAGTACTTC. It yields the protein CASTPYGQGVYEQYF. This chain links TRBV6-5 with TRBJ2-7; TRBD1 matches at 8 bases. There are 15 residues in the CDR3. V gave up 7 bases and J gave up 3 bases; unmatched junction bases: 11. CDR1 and CDR2 (germline): MNHEY, SVGAGI.

The chain is built from TRBV14 and TRBJ2-7, with TRBD1 matching over 7 bases. Germline lookup yields CDR1 SGHDN and CDR2 FVKESK. V trimming: 4 bases; J trimming: 0 bases; junction bases outside the gene matches: 3. The CDR3 covers 14 residues. CDR3 residues: CASSLRDSSYEQYF. The CDR3 region has the DNA TGTGCCAGCAGCCTAAGGGACAGCTCCTACGAGCAGTACTTC.

About this clone: The same CDR3 also results from other DNA sequences found in this sample. The V and J genes are TRBV7-2 and TRBJ1-1; D might be TRBD1 (5 bases). The CDR3 runs 13 residues. Germline assignment: CDR1 SGHTA and CDR2 FQGNSA. V was shortened by 5 bases and J by 6 bases, with 13 bases between the two germline ends. The CDR3 reads CASSPGHRPEAFF. CDR3 in DNA: TGTGCCAGCAGCCCTGGACACCGACCTGAAGCTTTCTTT.

The genes are TRBV15 and TRBJ2-7; 10 bases are shared with TRBD1. Germline V lookup: CDR1 LNHNV, CDR2 YYDKDF (reference sequence). The V gene end was trimmed by 8 bases and the J gene end by 3 bases; junction bases not matched to a gene: 7. This CDR3 has 14 residues. CDR3 amino acids: CATSSRTGGYEQYF. As DNA, the CDR3 is TGTGCCACCTCTTCGAGGACAGGGGGCTACGAGCAGTACTTC.

This chain uses TRBV6-5 with TRBJ1-2; D gene uncertain. Germline values: CDR1 MNHEY, CDR2 SVGAGI. CDR3 length equals 14 residues. Between the trimmed V and J ends, which lost 0 bases and 8 bases, there was a span of 13 bases. CDR3 DNA: TGTGCCAGCAGTTACTCCGAGGGAACCTTAGGCTACACCTTC. This translates into CASSYSEGTLGYTF.

The chain links TRBV4-1 to TRBJ2-5; D ambiguous. Per germline, CDR1 MGHRA and CDR2 YSYEKL. V was shortened by 1 base and J by 5 bases, with 11 bases between the two germline ends. The CDR3 covers 14 residues. As DNA, the CDR3 is TGCGCCAGCAGCCAAGGCGGAGATGCGGAGACCCAGTACTTC. As protein: CASSQGGDAETQYF.

The chain joins TRBV2 to TRBJ2-1; D perhaps matches TRBD2 (6 bases). This CDR3 has 14 amino acids. Looked up from germline, CDR1 is SNHLY and CDR2 is FYNNEI. The germline V and J ends were trimmed by 4 bases and 9 bases, with 16 bases remaining between them. CDR3 loop: CASSVERREVEQFF. The CDR3 DNA sequence: TGTGCCAGCAGTGTGGAGCGGAGGGAGGTTGAGCAGTTCTTC. Full variable domain (missing parts from reference TRBV2 and TRBJ2-1): EPEVTQTPSHQVTQMGQEVILRCVPISNHLYFYWYRQILGQKVEFLVSFYNNEISEKSEIFDDQFSVERPDGSNFTLKIRSTKLEDSAMYFCASSVERREVEQFFGPGTRLTVL.

The V call is TRBV4-3, the J call TRBJ1-5; D is ambiguous. V lost 0 bases and J 0 bases, leaving 6 bases between the germline ends. The CDR3 extends over 15 amino acids. Germline values: CDR1 LGHNA, CDR2 YSLEER. Here the CDR3 reads CASSQDLVSNQPQHF. CDR3 DNA: TGCGCCAGCAGCCAAGACCTTGTTAGCAATCAGCCCCAGCATTTT.